A single sample is the source of the 9 T cell receptor beta chains below, sequenced in a study of a mutant IDH1 vaccine in newly diagnosed glioma. As to time point: baseline, week 1 (first vaccination visit). Treatment defined: pre-vaccination baseline after standard-of-care therapy. TCRdb's table, derived via immunoSEQ multiplex PCR, lists solely in-frame clones and lacks some. In the table there are around 37,000 clones, approximately 92% of which are singletons. The sample was PBMCs, taken from a glioma patient treated with radiotherapy, temozolomide or both. These receptors came from a young man with glioma.

The chain uses TRBV6-1 and TRBJ2-7; no firm D call. Germline values: CDR1 MNHNS, CDR2 SASEGT. The CDR3 extends over 14 amino acids. V lost 1 base and J 1 base, leaving 8 bases between the germline ends. The DNA of the CDR3 is TGTGCCAGCAGTGAAGGACCAGCATCCTACGAGCAGTACTTC. It translates to CASSEGPASYEQYF.

The V gene is TRBV13, the J gene TRBJ1-1; D remains unclear. The CDR3 contains 14 residues. Deletions cut 3 bases from V and 4 bases from J, with 12 bases between. CDR1 PRHDT and CDR2 FYEKMQ come from the germline V gene (reference sequence). Here the CDR3 reads CASSLSGQRTEAFF. In DNA, the CDR3 is TGTGCCAGCAGCTTGAGCGGGCAGCGCACTGAAGCTTTCTTT.

The chain uses TRBV11-2 and TRBJ2-7; TRBD2 is a possible D gene (6 bases). Trimming removed 2 bases from V and 6 bases from J, with 20 bases in between. This CDR3 is 16 amino acids long. Germline CDR1 and CDR2: SGHAT and FQNNGV. CDR3 in amino acids: CASSLTDGGEASEQYF. The CDR3 DNA reads as TGTGCCAGCAGCTTAACCGATGGAGGGGAGGCGTCCGAGCAGTACTTC.

The V gene is TRBV5-4, the J gene TRBJ2-3; 10 bases match TRBD2. CDR3 size: 14 residues. The trim removed 9 bases at V and 2 bases at J, leaving 6 bases unmatched. Germline-derived CDR1 and CDR2 are SGHNT and YYREEE (reference sequence). CDR3 sequence: CATRTSGTTDTQYF. CDR3 nucleotides: TGTGCCACGCGGACTAGCGGTACCACAGATACGCAGTATTTT.

This clone was counted between two and nine times. The rearrangement joins TRBV18 to TRBJ1-1; 12 bases fit TRBD1. After removal of 3 bases from V and 4 bases from J, the junction contained 0 bases not matched to a gene. CDR1 KGHSH and CDR2 LQKENI come from the germline V gene. This CDR3 spans 14 amino acids. The CDR3 is CASSPGQGATEAFF. DNA for the CDR3: TGTGCCAGCTCACCGGGACAGGGGGCCACTGAAGCTTTCTTT.

The table lists this clone with a few counts. The chain links TRBV4-1 to TRBJ1-1, with a weak D call TRBD1 (5 bases). V lost 4 bases, J lost 1 base, and 16 bases lay in between. This CDR3 spans 16 amino acids. CDR1 is MGHRA and CDR2 is YSYEKL in the germline V gene. The CDR3 nucleotides read TGCGCCAGCAGCCCAACCCCGGGACGGAAGAACACTGAAGCTTTCTTT. Translating it yields CASSPTPGRKNTEAFF.

This clone turned up a few times. This sequence joins TRBV10-3 and TRBJ2-7; 9 positions match TRBD2. This CDR3 comprises 14 residues. The V segment lost 2 bases and the J segment 4 bases; nucleotides outside the gene matches: 3. CDR1 and CDR2 (germline): ENHRY, SYGVKD. This chain's CDR3 is CAISETSGSYEQYF. The DNA of the CDR3 is TGTGCCATCAGTGAGACTAGCGGGTCTTACGAGCAGTACTTC.

The genes are TRBV6-5 and TRBJ1-5; D is perhaps TRBD1 (5 bases). The CDR3 extends over 13 amino acids. Germline V lookup: CDR1 MNHEY, CDR2 SVGAGI. Trimming took off 4 bases at V and 2 bases at J, with 6 bases between the two ends. CDR3 region: CASSWGGNQPQHF. In DNA, the CDR3 is TGTGCCAGCAGTTGGGGGGGCAATCAGCCCCAGCATTTT.

The chain uses TRBV5-1 and TRBJ1-1; D uncertain. Trimming removed 6 bases at V and 3 bases at J, with 18 bases between. The CDR3 totals 15 residues. From germline, CDR1 is SGHRS and CDR2 YFSETQ. The CDR3 sequence: CASKRIGVTDTEAFF. In DNA form, the CDR3 reads TGCGCCAGCAAAAGGATCGGGGTGACGGACACTGAAGCTTTCTTT. The full variable domain, its missing parts supplied by reference TRBV5-1 and TRBJ1-1, is KAGVTQTPRYLIKTRGQQVTLSCSPISGHRSVSWYQQTPGQGLQFLFEYFSETQRNKGNFPGRFSGRQFSNSRSEMNVSTLELGDSALYLCASKRIGVTDTEAFFGQGTRLTVV.